This section outlines one T cell receptor beta chain sequence together with its context. The antigen remains undetermined. These data originate in a study of vaccination effects on CD4 cells after COVID-19. Study-level information: Samples collected post-vaccine were obtained a median of 72 days after the second dose.

TCRdb's table, derived via immunoSEQ multiplex PCR, lists solely in-frame clones and lacks some. The sample lists 70,000 to 85,000 clones; about 81% were seen once. Viral peptide pools were used in the ViraFEST assay to expand antigen-specific CD4+ T cells, and sequencing came afterward. On day 10 of culture, CD4+ T cells were separated out. Each participant was given two doses of one vaccine (BNT162b2 or mRNA-1273). The CDR3 consists of 13 residues. The germline V gene has CDR1 KGHSH and CDR2 LQKENI. Germline trimming cut 3 bases from V and 4 bases from J; bases unmatched to any gene: 1. The input for sequencing was CD4+ T cells from PBMCs cultured with HCoV-229E spike peptides, taken after COVID-19 vaccination. The TCR sequence derives from a human donor who received a COVID-19 vaccine. The gene calls are TRBV18 and TRBJ1-1, with 8 positions matching TRBD1. The CDR3 region is CASSPGTGTEAFF. The CDR3 coding sequence is TGTGCCAGCTCACCCGGGACAGGCACTGAAGCTTTCTTT. The full variable domain, its missing parts supplied by reference TRBV18 and TRBJ1-1, is NAGVMQNPRHLVRRRGQEARLRCSPMKGHSHVYWYRQLPEEGLKFMVYLQKENIIDESGMPKERFSAEFPKEGPSILRIQQVVRGDSAAYFCASSPGTGTEAFFGQGTRLTVV.